This entry describes one TCR beta chain. The data were obtained in a study of cytomegalovirus exposure and HLA in healthy donors. Trimming removed 1 base at V and 1 base at J, with 11 bases between. Germline CDR1 is MNHNS and CDR2 is SASEGT. The CDR3 is 15 amino acids. Both 60 Vbeta primers and 13 Jbeta primers went into the PCR. Profiled with immunoSEQ multiplex PCR; TCRdb holds only in-frame clones, not every one. In the table there are around 100,000 clones, about 86% of which are singletons. The sample was PBMCs. The chain employs TRBV6-1 and TRBJ2-7, with D perhaps matching TRBD1 (6 bases). The TCR comes from a woman between 65 and 79 years old in good health and CMV-seropositive. The CDR3 region has the DNA TGTGCCAGCAGTGAAGGACCGGGACAATCCTACGAGCAGTACTTC. Amino acids: CASSEGPGQSYEQYF.